The source of this TCR beta chain is a study of T cell changes during pregnancy in multiple sclerosis. With 4 bases clipped from V and 6 bases from J, the junction kept 3 bases outside the gene matches. The germline V gene has CDR1 MDHEN and CDR2 SYDVKM. The CDR3 totals 14 residues. Repertoires were generated with immunoSEQ multiplex PCR, while TCRdb's copy carries only in-frame clones and drops some. Of about 89,000 clones listed, around 94% are singletons. This receptor was taken from a female donor with multiple sclerosis, enrolled in a pregnancy study. The chain uses TRBV28 and TRBJ2-2; TRBD2 matches 9 bases. The sequences come from peripheral blood, collected in the third trimester of pregnancy. The CDR3 spells CASSSRTSAGELFF. The CDR3 nucleotides read TGTGCCAGCAGTTCCCGGACTAGCGCCGGGGAGCTGTTTTTT. The full variable domain, with the rest looked up from reference TRBV28 and TRBJ2-2, is DVKVTQSSRYLVKRTGEKVFLECVQDMDHENMFWYRQDPGLGLRLIYFSYDVKMKEKGDIPEGYSVSREKKERFSLILESASTNQTSMYLCASSSRTSAGELFFGEGSRLTVL.